The T cell receptor beta chain described here comes from a study of early T cells in non-severe SARS-CoV-2 infection. The overall study: Sequenced material consisted of bulk RNA (from unsorted whole blood), and chains were unpaired.

This clonotype was observed a few times. Its antigen is currently unknown. Tagging with unique molecular identifiers was applied to individual cDNA molecules. TCRdb analysed the 5' RACE reads with MiXCR anew, one entry per CDR3 protein. The repertoire consists of some 91,000 distinct CDR3 sequences, with about 13% occurring once and the leading ten covering around 2%. V gave up 5 bases and J gave up 7 bases, with 18 bases separating them. The germline V gene encodes CDR1 SGHRS and CDR2 YFSETQ. This CDR3 has 14 residues. Whole-study findings and limits: Reliance on VDJdb matching favored anti-spike CD8 responses; private and CD4 specificities were missed.

The receptor was isolated from an adult who was a healthcare worker with PCR-confirmed SARS-CoV-2 infection or an uninfected control (not recorded which). The chain carries TRBV5-1 and TRBJ1-2; D uncertain. The material sequenced was whole blood. The CDR3 sequence is CASSSSEKAPGYTF. CDR3 nucleotides: TGCGCCAGCAGTTCGTCAGAGAAGGCGCCTGGCTACACCTTC. The full variable domain, its missing parts supplied by reference TRBV5-1 and TRBJ1-2, is KAGVTQTPRYLIKTRGQQVTLSCSPISGHRSVSWYQQTPGQGLQFLFEYFSETQRNKGNFPGRFSGRQFSNSRSEMNVSTLELGDSALYLCASSSSEKAPGYTFGSGTRLTVV.